Sequencing of this T cell receptor beta chain was carried out in a study of blood T cell repertoires in COVID-19. As for the study in general: From T cells, B-cell-depleted T cells, or PBMCs came the material, which was cDNA or gDNA.

The CDR3 totals 12 residues. Germline-derived CDR1 and CDR2 are MNHEY and SMNVEV (reference sequence). Trimming pared 6 bases from V and 8 bases from J, leaving 13 bases between. Assay used: immunoSEQ multiplex PCR; TCRdb lists only in-frame clones, some missing. This sample has 120,000 or so clones, with roughly 90% found just once. The receptor's source is a man between 45 and 60 years old with acute or convalescent COVID-19. The sample taken for sequencing was peripheral blood. The genes are TRBV27 and TRBJ1-1; perhaps TRBD1 as D (6 bases). CDR3 sequence: CASSSGDKEAFF. Here the CDR3 DNA reads TGTGCCAGCAGCTCTGGGGACAAGGAAGCTTTCTTT.